The present entry profiles one T cell receptor beta chain with its context. The antigen is not known. The sample belongs to a study of OX40 agonist ivuxolimab in advanced cancers. On the study more broadly: Dose-escalation patients were diagnosed with hepatocellular carcinoma, melanoma, renal cell cancer or head and neck cancer. Partial response was recorded in three patients: one hepatocellular carcinoma and two cutaneous melanoma cases. Findings and limits, study-wide: Dose levels from 0.1 to 3.0 mg/kg saw CD4+ and CD8+ blood T cells expand clonally by week 6. In CD8+ T cells, expanded clones were on average more numerous than in CD4+.

The method was immunoSEQ multiplex PCR; TCRdb's version includes in-frame clones alone and lacks a portion of them. The sample has approximately 30,000 clones, approximately 80% seen once; the top ten hold more than 25%. Germline lookup yields CDR1 MNHNY and CDR2 SVGAGI (reference sequence). The ends were cut back, 4 bases at V and 0 bases at J, with 5 bases in the middle. There are 13 residues in the CDR3. Sequences were derived from CD4+ or CD8+ T cells sorted from blood, sampled in a trial of the OX40 agonist ivuxolimab. The clonotype originates from an adult with an advanced solid tumor such as melanoma, head and neck, liver or kidney cancer. The V and J genes are TRBV6-6 and TRBJ2-3, with D perhaps matching TRBD1 or TRBD2 (5 bases each). CDR3 coding DNA: TGTGCCAGCAGTTGGGGGAGCACAGATACGCAGTATTTT. Amino acid sequence: CASSWGSTDTQYF.